This T cell receptor (beta chain) derives from a study of T cell repertoires in cytomegalovirus infection. This clonotype was counted ten times or more. TCRdb ran MiXCR on the reads and lists one entry per CDR3 protein. The data contain 200,000 to 300,000 distinct CDR3 sequences, roughly 9.1% of them seen just once; the ten biggest clones take up about 14%. Germline CDR1 LNHDA, CDR2 SQIVND (reference sequence). Trimming took off 5 bases at V and 4 bases at J, with 15 bases between the two ends. This CDR3 is 15 amino acids long. Input material: PBMCs. The source is a human donor in good health (CMV status not recorded). Some clones in this sample may be carry-over from other donors' samples. The chain combines TRBV19 with TRBJ2-1; tentative D call: TRBD1 (6 bases). The DNA of the CDR3 is TGTGCCAGTAGTCCGGGAAGGGGACAATACAATGAGCAGTTCTTC. Translating gives CASSPGRGQYNEQFF. Full variable domain (remainder filled in from reference TRBV19 and TRBJ2-1): DGGITQSPKYLFRKEGQNVTLSCEQNLNHDAMYWYRQDPGQGLRLIYYSQIVNDFQKGDIAEGYSVSREKKESFPLTVTSAQKNPTAFYLCASSPGRGQYNEQFFGPGTRLTVL.